This entry concerns a single T cell receptor beta chain. This entry belongs to a study of blood T cell repertoires in COVID-19. In the study overall: The samples span acute and convalescent COVID-19 from the United States, Italy and Spain. PBMCs, B-cell-depleted T cells, or T cells provided the cDNA or gDNA that made up the material.

This CDR3 comprises 15 residues. V lost 1 base, J lost 2 bases, and 14 bases lay in between. CDR1 is GTSNPN, CDR2 SVGIG, per germline (reference sequence). The authors' processing: Nucleated cell number was recorded as an estimate derived from reference gene primer amplification. The repertoire was sequenced with immunoSEQ multiplex PCR; TCRdb's copy has only in-frame clones and lacks some. The D gene and trimming were derived from the DNA, and the V and J assignments and clone size from that table. The table shows some 260,000 clones, with 82% occurring only once. This receptor was taken from a young woman with acute or convalescent COVID-19. The specimen sequenced was peripheral blood. The chain employs TRBV30 and TRBJ2-5; D ambiguous. The CDR3 coding sequence is TGTGCCTGGAGTGCTTTAAGCCTACCGCAAGAGACCCAGTACTTC. This gives the protein CAWSALSLPQETQYF.